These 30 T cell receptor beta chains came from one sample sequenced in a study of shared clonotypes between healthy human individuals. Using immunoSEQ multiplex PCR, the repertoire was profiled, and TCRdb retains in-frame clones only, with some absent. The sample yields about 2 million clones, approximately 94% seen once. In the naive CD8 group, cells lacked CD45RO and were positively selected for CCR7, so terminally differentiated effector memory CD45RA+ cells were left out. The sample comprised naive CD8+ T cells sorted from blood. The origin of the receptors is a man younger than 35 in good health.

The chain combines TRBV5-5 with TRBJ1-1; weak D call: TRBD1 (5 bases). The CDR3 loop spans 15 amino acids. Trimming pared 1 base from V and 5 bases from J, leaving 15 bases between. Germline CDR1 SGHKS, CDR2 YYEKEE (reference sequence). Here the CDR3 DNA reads TGTGCCAGCAGCTTGTCGATCAGGGCCGGGACTGAAGCTTTCTTT. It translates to CASSLSIRAGTEAFF.

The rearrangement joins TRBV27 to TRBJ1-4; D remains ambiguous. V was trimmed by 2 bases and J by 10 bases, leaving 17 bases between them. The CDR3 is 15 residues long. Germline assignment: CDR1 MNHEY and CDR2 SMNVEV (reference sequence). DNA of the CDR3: TGTGCCAGCAGTTTAATAGGCCCCGATATCGGAAAACTGTTTTTT. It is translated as CASSLIGPDIGKLFF.

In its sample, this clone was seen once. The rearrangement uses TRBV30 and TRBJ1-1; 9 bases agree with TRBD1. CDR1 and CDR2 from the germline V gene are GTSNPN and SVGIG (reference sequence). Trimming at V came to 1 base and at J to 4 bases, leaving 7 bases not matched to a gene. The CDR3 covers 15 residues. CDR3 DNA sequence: TGTGCCTGGAGTGGGGTAGGGACAGGGCCCACTGAAGCTTTCTTT. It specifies CAWSGVGTGPTEAFF.

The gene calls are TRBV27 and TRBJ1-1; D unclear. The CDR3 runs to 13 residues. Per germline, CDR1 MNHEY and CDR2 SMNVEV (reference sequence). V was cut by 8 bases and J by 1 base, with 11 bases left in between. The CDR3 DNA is TGTGCCAGCCTCGGCGAGGGGAACACTGAAGCTTTCTTT. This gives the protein CASLGEGNTEAFF.

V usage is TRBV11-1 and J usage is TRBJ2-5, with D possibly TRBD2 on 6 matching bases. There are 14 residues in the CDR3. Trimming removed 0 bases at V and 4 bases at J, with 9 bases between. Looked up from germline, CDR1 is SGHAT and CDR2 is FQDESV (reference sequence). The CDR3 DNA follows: TGTGCCAGCAGCTTAGCCGGGAGTCCAGAGACCCAGTACTTC. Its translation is CASSLAGSPETQYF.

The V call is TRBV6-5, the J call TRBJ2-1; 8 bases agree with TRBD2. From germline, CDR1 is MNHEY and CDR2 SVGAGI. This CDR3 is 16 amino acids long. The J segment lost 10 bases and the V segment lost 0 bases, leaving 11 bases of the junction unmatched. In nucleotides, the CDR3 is TGTGCCAGCAGTTACTCGATTTCGGGGGGGCCTGAGGAGCAGTTCTTC. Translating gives CASSYSISGGPEEQFF.

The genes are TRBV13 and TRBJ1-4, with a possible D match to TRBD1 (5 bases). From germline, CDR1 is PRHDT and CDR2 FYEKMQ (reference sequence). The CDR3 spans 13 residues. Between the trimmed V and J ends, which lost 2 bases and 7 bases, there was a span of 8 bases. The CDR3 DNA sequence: TGTGCCAGCAGCTTACGGGGGAGTGAAAAACTGTTTTTT. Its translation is CASSLRGSEKLFF.

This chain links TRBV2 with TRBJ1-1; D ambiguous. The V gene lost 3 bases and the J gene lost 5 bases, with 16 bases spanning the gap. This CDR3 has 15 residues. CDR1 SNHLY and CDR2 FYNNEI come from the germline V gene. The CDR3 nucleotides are TGTGCCAGCAGTGACCCCCGGGGAGTAAGTACTGAAGCTTTCTTT. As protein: CASSDPRGVSTEAFF.

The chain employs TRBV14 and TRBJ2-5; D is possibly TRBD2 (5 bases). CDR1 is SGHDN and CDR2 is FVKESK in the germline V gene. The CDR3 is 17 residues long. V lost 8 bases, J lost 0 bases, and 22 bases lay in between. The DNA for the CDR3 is TGTGCCAGCGTGATAGGGCTGGAGGAGGTGTACCAAGAGACCCAGTACTTC. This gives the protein CASVIGLEEVYQETQYF.

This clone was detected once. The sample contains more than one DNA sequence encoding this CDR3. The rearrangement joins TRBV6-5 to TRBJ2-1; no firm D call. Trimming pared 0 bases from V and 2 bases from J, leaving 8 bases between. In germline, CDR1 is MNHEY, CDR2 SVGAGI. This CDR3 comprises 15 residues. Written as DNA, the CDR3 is TGTGCCAGCAGTTACTCGACAAGCCCCTACAATGAGCAGTTCTTC. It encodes CASSYSTSPYNEQFF.

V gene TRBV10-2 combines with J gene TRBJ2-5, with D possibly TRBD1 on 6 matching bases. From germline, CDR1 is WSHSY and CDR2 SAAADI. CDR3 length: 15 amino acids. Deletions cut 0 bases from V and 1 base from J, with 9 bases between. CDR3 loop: CASSESSGVQETQYF. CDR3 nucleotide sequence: TGCGCCAGCAGTGAGTCCTCAGGGGTCCAAGAGACCCAGTACTTC.

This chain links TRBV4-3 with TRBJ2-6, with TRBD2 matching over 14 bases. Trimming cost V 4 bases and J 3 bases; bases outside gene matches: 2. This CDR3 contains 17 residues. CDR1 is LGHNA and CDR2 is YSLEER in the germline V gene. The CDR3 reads CASSPGLAGVGANVLTF. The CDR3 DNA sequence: TGCGCCAGCAGCCCGGGACTAGCGGGAGTTGGGGCCAACGTCCTGACTTTC.

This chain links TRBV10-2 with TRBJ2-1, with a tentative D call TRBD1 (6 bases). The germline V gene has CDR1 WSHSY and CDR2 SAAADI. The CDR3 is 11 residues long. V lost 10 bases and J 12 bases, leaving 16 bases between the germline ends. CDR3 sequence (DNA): TGCGCCATCAACAGGGAAATCGGGCAGTTCTTC. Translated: CAINREIGQFF.

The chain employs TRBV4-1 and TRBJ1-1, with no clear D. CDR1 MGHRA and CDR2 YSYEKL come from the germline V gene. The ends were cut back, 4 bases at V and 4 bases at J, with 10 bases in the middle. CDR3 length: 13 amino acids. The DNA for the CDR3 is TGCGCCAGCAGCCTCCGTGAAGGCACTGAAGCTTTCTTT. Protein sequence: CASSLREGTEAFF.

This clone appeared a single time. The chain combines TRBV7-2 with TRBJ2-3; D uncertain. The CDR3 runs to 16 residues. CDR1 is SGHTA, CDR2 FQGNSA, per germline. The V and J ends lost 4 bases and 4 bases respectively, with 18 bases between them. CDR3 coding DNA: TGTGCCAGCAGCTCGCTCAGCTGGGTAGGGCCAGATACGCAGTATTTT. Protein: CASSSLSWVGPDTQYF.

For the CDR3, the DNA is TGTGCCAGCAGCGTAGAGGGAATGGCCCGATCTAACTATGGCTACACCTTC. It codes for CASSVEGMARSNYGYTF. This chain connects TRBV9 to TRBJ1-2; D is undetermined. Looked up from germline, CDR1 is SGDLS and CDR2 is YYNGEE. The V gene lost 0 bases and the J gene lost 0 bases, with 15 bases spanning the gap. This CDR3 is 17 amino acids long.

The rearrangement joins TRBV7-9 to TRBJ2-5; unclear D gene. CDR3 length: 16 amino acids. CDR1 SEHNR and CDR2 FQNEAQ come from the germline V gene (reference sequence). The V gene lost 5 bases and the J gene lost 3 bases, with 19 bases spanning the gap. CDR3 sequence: CASSKQTGLNKETQYF. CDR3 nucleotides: TGTGCCAGCAGCAAACAGACCGGGCTCAATAAAGAGACCCAGTACTTC.

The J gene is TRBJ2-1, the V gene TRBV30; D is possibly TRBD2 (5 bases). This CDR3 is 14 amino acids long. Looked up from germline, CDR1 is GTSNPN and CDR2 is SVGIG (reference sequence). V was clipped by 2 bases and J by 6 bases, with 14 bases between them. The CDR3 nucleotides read TGTGCCTGGAGTACCGGGATGGGGTCCAATGAGCAGTTCTTC. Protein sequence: CAWSTGMGSNEQFF.

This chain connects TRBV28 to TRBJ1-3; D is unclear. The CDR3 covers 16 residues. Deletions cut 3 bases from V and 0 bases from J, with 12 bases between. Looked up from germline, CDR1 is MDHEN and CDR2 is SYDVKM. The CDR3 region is CASSFWTEGSGNTIYF. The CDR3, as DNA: TGTGCCAGCAGTTTCTGGACGGAAGGCTCTGGAAACACCATATATTTT.

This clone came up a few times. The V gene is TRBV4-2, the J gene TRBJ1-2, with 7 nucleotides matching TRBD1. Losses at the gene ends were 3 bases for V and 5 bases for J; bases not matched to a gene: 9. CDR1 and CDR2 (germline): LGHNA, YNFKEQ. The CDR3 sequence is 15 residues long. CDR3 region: CASSQDRNTNYGYTF. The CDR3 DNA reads TGTGCCAGCAGCCAGGACAGGAACACGAATTATGGCTACACCTTC.

In nucleotides, the CDR3 is TGTGCCAGCAGCCAGACAGGGGTGGGATACGACGAGCAGTACTTC. It is translated as CASSQTGVGYDEQYF. This rearrangement joins TRBV6-6 to TRBJ2-7; 8 bases match TRBD1. The CDR3 extends over 15 amino acids. Germline loops: CDR1 MNHNY, CDR2 SVGAGI (reference sequence). V was pared by 6 bases and J by 5 bases, with 12 bases of the junction left unmatched.

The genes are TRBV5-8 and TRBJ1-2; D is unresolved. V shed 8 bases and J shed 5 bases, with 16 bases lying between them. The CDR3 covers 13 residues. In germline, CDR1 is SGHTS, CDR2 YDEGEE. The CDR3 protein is CASSPPQLYGYTF. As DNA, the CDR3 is TGTGCCAGTTCCCCCCCCCAACTATATGGCTACACCTTC.

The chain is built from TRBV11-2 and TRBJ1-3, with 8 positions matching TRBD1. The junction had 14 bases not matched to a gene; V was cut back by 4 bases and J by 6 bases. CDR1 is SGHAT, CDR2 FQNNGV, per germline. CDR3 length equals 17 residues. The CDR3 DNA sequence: TGTGCCAGCAGCTCAAAAGCAGGGGGCGCGATGCTAAACACCATATATTTT. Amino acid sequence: CASSSKAGGAMLNTIYF.

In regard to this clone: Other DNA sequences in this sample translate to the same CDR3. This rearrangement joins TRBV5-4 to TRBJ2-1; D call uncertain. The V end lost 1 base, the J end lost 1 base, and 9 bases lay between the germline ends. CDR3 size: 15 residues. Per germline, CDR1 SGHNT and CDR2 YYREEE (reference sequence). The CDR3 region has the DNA TGTGCCAGCAGCTTGTCGGCAAATTCCTACAATGAGCAGTTCTTC. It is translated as CASSLSANSYNEQFF.

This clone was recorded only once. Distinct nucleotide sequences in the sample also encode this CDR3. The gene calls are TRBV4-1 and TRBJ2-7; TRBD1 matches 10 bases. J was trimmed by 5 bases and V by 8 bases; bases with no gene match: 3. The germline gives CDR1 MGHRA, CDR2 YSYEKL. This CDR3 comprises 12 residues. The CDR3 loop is CASRGTGDEQYF. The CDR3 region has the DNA TGCGCCAGCCGCGGGACAGGGGACGAGCAGTACTTC.

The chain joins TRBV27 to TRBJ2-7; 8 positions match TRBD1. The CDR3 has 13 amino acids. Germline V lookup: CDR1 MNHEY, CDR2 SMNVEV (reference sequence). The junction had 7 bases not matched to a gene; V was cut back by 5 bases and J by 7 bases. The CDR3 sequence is CASSPGQGGEQYF. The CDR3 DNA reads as TGTGCCAGCAGTCCCGGACAGGGTGGAGAGCAGTACTTC.

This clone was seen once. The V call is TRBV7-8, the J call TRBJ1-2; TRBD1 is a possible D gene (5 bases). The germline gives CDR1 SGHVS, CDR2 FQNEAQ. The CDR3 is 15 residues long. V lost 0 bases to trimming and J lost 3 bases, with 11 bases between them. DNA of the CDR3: TGTGCCAGCAGCTTAGCCCAGGGTCTCTACTATGGCTACACCTTC. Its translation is CASSLAQGLYYGYTF.

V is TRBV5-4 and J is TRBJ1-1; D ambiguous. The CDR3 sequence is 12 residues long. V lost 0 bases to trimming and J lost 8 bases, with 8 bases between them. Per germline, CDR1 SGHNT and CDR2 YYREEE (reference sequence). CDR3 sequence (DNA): TGTGCCAGCAGCTTGGCCGAAGGCGAAGCTTTCTTT. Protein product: CASSLAEGEAFF.

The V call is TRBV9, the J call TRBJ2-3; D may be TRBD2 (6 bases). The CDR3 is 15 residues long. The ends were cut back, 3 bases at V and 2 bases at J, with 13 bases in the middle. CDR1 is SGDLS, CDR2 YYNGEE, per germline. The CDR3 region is CASSASGYHTDTQYF. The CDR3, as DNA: TGTGCCAGCAGCGCCAGCGGGTACCACACAGATACGCAGTATTTT.

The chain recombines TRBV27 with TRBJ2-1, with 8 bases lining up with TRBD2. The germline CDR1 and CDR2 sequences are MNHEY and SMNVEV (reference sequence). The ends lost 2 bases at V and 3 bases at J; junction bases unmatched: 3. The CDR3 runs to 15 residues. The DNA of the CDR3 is TGTGCCAGCAGTTTAGGCGGGACTAGCTACAATGAGCAGTTCTTC. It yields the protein CASSLGGTSYNEQFF.